These 13 T cell receptor beta chains were sequenced from one sample in a study of blood T cells in healthy people across ages. Next came a second PCR, run for about 7 to 12 cycles, which used a sample-barcoded 5' primer along with a J-beta primer mix. TCRdb used MiXCR to reprocess the 5' RACE reads, holding one entry per CDR3 protein. The sample contains roughly 1.5 million distinct CDR3 sequences, about 42% of which appear only once. Sequenced material: blood. These receptor sequences come from a woman aged 18-29 years in good health.

The table lists this clonotype with a count of one. With a much larger clone just one base away, this may be a read error. The chain is built from TRBV29-1 and TRBJ2-1; no clear D. From germline, CDR1 is SQVTM and CDR2 ANQGSEA. Between the trimmed V and J ends, which lost 3 bases and 10 bases, there was a span of 13 bases. The CDR3 spans 12 residues. The CDR3 DNA follows: TGCAGCGTTGAGATCGTCCTCAGCGAGCAGTTCTTC. Protein: CSVEIVLSEQFF.

This clonotype was found many times. The chain uses TRBV12-3 or TRBV12-4 and TRBJ2-7; D not certain. V lost 2 bases, J lost 3 bases, and 8 bases lay in between. The CDR3 consists of 13 residues. The CDR3 here is CASSLIGRYEQYF. The DNA for the CDR3 is TGTGCCAGCAGTTTAATCGGCCGCTACGAGCAGTACTTC.

The genes are TRBV7-8 and TRBJ2-3, with TRBD1 identical over 9 bases. CDR3 length equals 13 residues. Germline V gene data show CDR1 as SGHVS and CDR2 as FQNEAQ. Trimming cost V 3 bases and J 10 bases; bases outside gene matches: 5. CDR3 protein: CASSFRDRVAQYF. CDR3 nucleotides: TGTGCCAGCAGCTTCCGGGACAGGGTTGCGCAGTATTTT.

The V gene is TRBV27, the J gene TRBJ2-1, with a possible D match to TRBD1 (5 bases). Trimming cost V 8 bases and J 10 bases, with 15 bases left between them. Germline V CDR1 and CDR2: MNHEY, SMNVEV (reference sequence). The CDR3 consists of 12 residues. DNA for the CDR3: TGTGCCAGCGCAATAAGTCAGGGAGAGCAGTTCTTC. Amino acids: CASAISQGEQFF.

Only one count was recorded for this clonotype. The chain uses TRBV27 and TRBJ2-7; maybe TRBD2 (5 bases). The V gene lost 5 bases and the J gene lost 1 base, with 9 bases spanning the gap. Germline V CDR1 and CDR2: MNHEY, SMNVEV (reference sequence). This CDR3 is built from 13 residues. The CDR3 loop reads CASSVGESYEQYF. DNA for the CDR3: TGTGCCAGCAGTGTGGGAGAATCCTACGAGCAGTACTTC.

The table lists this clonotype with a few counts. CDR3 loop: CASSPAHYTDTQYF. Here the CDR3 DNA reads TGTGCCAGCAGCCCAGCACATTACACAGATACGCAGTATTTT. The V and J genes are TRBV7-2 and TRBJ2-3; D gene uncertain. V was cut by 5 bases and J by 2 bases, with 11 bases left in between. The germline CDR1 and CDR2 sequences are SGHTA and FQGNSA. The CDR3 runs 14 residues.

As concerns this clonotype: The junction differs from germline at one of its ends, possibly a read error. The rearrangement joins TRBV28 to TRBJ2-7; 7 nucleotides agree with TRBD2. Germline CDR1 and CDR2: MDHEN and SYDVKM. This CDR3 region has 15 residues. As DNA, the CDR3 is TGTGCCAGCAGTCCCCCCCGCGGGAGTATCTACGGGCAGTACTTC. Its protein is CASSPPRGSIYGQYF.

V gene TRBV13 combines with J gene TRBJ2-3; 11 positions match TRBD2. CDR3 size: 15 residues. Per the germline V gene, CDR1 is PRHDT and CDR2 is FYEKMQ (reference sequence). J gave up 6 bases and V 3 bases, and 5 bases lay outside the gene matches. The CDR3 DNA reads TGTGCCAGCAGCTTCACTAGCGGGAGAAGGGATACGCAGTATTTT. It codes for CASSFTSGRRDTQYF. The variable domain in full, completed from reference TRBV13 and TRBJ2-3, reads AAGVIQSPRHLIKEKRETATLKCYPIPRHDTVYWYQQGPGQDPQFLISFYEKMQSDKGSIPDRFSAQQFSDYHSELNMSSLELGDSALYFCASSFTSGRRDTQYFGPGTRLTVL.

The V call is TRBV7-8, the J call TRBJ2-7, with D possibly matching TRBD2 (5 bases). Germline values: CDR1 SGHVS, CDR2 FQNEAQ. Trimming pared 1 base from V and 0 bases from J, leaving 10 bases between. This CDR3 has 15 residues. This CDR3 reads CASSLERTLSYEQYF. The CDR3 DNA reads TGTGCCAGCAGCTTAGAGCGGACCCTCTCCTACGAGCAGTACTTC.

This clonotype was detected many times. The rearrangement uses TRBV10-3 and TRBJ2-7; the match to TRBD1 covers 11 bases. CDR1 and CDR2 from the germline V gene are ENHRY and SYGVKD. This CDR3 region has 12 residues. V lost 10 bases and J lost 2; bases outside the gene matches: 1. The CDR3 DNA reads as TGTGCCACGGGACAGGGGGCCTACGAGCAGTACTTC. Its translation is CATGQGAYEQYF.

The chain recombines TRBV4-3 with TRBJ2-3; D is tentatively TRBD1 or TRBD2 (5 bases each). V was shortened by 2 bases and J by 1 base, with 13 bases between the two germline ends. CDR3 size: 16 residues. The germline V gene encodes CDR1 LGHNA and CDR2 YSLEER. The CDR3 protein is CASSQNQGVGTDTQYF. CDR3 nucleotide sequence: TGCGCCAGCAGCCAAAATCAGGGAGTAGGCACAGATACGCAGTATTTT.

Only a few counts were recorded for this clonotype. The rearrangement uses TRBV9 and TRBJ2-1, with 9 bases lining up with TRBD1. V gave up 4 bases and J gave up 8 bases; unmatched junction bases: 7. Germline V gene sequence: CDR1 SGDLS, CDR2 YYNGEE. The CDR3 length is 14 residues. The CDR3, as DNA: TGTGCCAGCAGCAAGGGACAGGGTTGGTATGAGCAGTTCTTC. Translating it yields CASSKGQGWYEQFF.

The sample holds a few counts of this clonotype. V and J are TRBV4-1 and TRBJ2-3, with 8 bases lining up with TRBD2. V lost 1 base, J lost 4 bases, and 7 bases stayed unmatched. CDR1 is MGHRA and CDR2 is YSYEKL in the germline V gene. The length of the CDR3 is 16 residues. CDR3: CASSQGRGGYSDTQYF. The CDR3 DNA sequence: TGCGCCAGCAGCCAAGGCCGGGGGGGTTATTCAGATACGCAGTATTTT.